Presented here are 8 T cell receptor beta chains from one specimen sequenced in a study of technical replicates of blood from a few donors. The repertoire was sequenced with immunoSEQ multiplex PCR; TCRdb's copy has only in-frame clones and lacks some. The table shows 95,000 to 100,000 clones, with roughly 95% occurring only once. Source material: T cells isolated from PBMCs. All receptors come from a human donor in good health.

The rearrangement joins TRBV19 to TRBJ1-1; D is ambiguous. The CDR3 spans 15 residues. CDR1 is LNHDA, CDR2 SQIVND, per germline (reference sequence). The V gene lost 6 bases and the J gene lost 1 base, with 15 bases spanning the gap. CDR3 sequence: CASSPFRGTNTEAFF. CDR3 sequence (DNA): TGTGCCAGTAGCCCCTTCCGGGGTACGAACACTGAAGCTTTCTTT.

This clone appeared once. The chain is built from TRBV4-1 and TRBJ2-1; 11 bases map to TRBD2. V gave up 5 bases and J gave up 0 bases; unmatched junction bases: 21. The germline gives CDR1 MGHRA, CDR2 YSYEKL. The CDR3 has 22 amino acids. This CDR3 is CASSTALGGGLAAASSYNEQFF. The CDR3 nucleotides read TGCGCCAGCAGCACAGCCCTGGGGGGGGGACTAGCGGCCGCGAGCTCCTACAATGAGCAGTTCTTC.

The V and J genes are TRBV27 and TRBJ1-2; D perhaps matches TRBD1 (5 bases). The CDR3 totals 13 residues. V dropped 6 bases and J dropped 8 bases, with 16 bases sitting between them. Germline-derived CDR1 and CDR2 are MNHEY and SMNVEV (reference sequence). CDR3 residues: CASSSRDFGGYTF. The CDR3 bases are TGTGCCAGCAGCTCCCGGGACTTTGGGGGCTACACCTTC.

This rearrangement joins TRBV10-2 to TRBJ1-2; D ambiguous. The CDR3 has 13 residues. Germline values: CDR1 WSHSY, CDR2 SAAADI. V lost 0 bases and J 7 bases, leaving 9 bases between the germline ends. As DNA, the CDR3 is TGCGCCAGCAGTGAGTCTGCGGTGGGTGGCTACACCTTC. The encoded protein is CASSESAVGGYTF.

The rearrangement uses TRBV7-3 and TRBJ2-1; 9 positions agree with TRBD2. V lost 5 bases to trimming and J lost 4 bases; unmatched junction nucleotides: 9. Per germline, CDR1 SGHTA and CDR2 FQGTGA. The CDR3 contains 16 residues. This CDR3 reads CASSLIAGAMYNEQFF. CDR3 sequence (DNA): TGTGCCAGCAGCCTAATAGCGGGGGCGATGTACAATGAGCAGTTCTTC.

The chain joins TRBV10-2 to TRBJ2-5, with D possibly being TRBD2 (5 bases). This CDR3 comprises 16 residues. The germline V gene has CDR1 WSHSY and CDR2 SAAADI. Deletions cut 3 bases from V and 5 bases from J, with 19 bases between. The CDR3 nucleotides read TGCGCCAGCAGTGAATCGGCGAGGGCATGGCGGGAGACCCAGTACTTC. Protein sequence: CASSESARAWRETQYF.

The chain recombines TRBV25-1 with TRBJ2-2; 10 bases are shared with TRBD2. Looked up from germline, CDR1 is MGHDK and CDR2 is SYGVNS. The CDR3 extends over 18 amino acids. Unmatched junction bases numbered 11, after V lost 5 bases and J lost 2 bases. In nucleotides, the CDR3 is TGTGCCAGCAGTCCCCCCTTTGGACTAGCGGAAAACACCGGGGAGCTGTTTTTT. As protein: CASSPPFGLAENTGELFF.

V gene TRBV4-2 combines with J gene TRBJ1-3; D not certain. CDR1 LGHNA and CDR2 YNFKEQ come from the germline V gene. This CDR3 comprises 15 residues. V was trimmed by 7 bases and J by 4 bases, leaving 17 bases between them. CDR3 coding DNA: TGTGCCAGCACAGGAGGCTGGTCAGTCGGAAACACCATATATTTT. Translated, it gives CASTGGWSVGNTIYF.